Listed here are 4 T cell receptor beta chains from one sample, sequenced in a study of T-cell reconstitution after alpha-beta-depleted transplantation in children. Preparation of the TCRbeta library involved a method that used unique molecular identifiers. TCRdb reprocessed the PCR reads with MiXCR, giving one entry per CDR3 protein. The table has hundreds of thousands of distinct CDR3 sequences, around 13% seen once. Sequencing was performed on PBMCs from the stem cell graft donor, taken from the stem cell graft. The receptors stem from a human donor who donated a stem cell graft to a child with combined immunodeficiency.

This clonotype was observed at least ten times. The genes are TRBV6-2 or TRBV6-3 and TRBJ2-1; D is perhaps TRBD1 (5 bases). V was clipped by 2 bases and J by 0 bases, with 5 bases between them. Germline V CDR1 and CDR2: MNHEY, SVGEGT. The CDR3 totals 14 residues. CDR3 DNA sequence: TGTGCCAGCAGTTACGACAGCTCCTACAATGAGCAGTTCTTC. Translated, it gives CASSYDSSYNEQFF.

This clonotype has only a few counts. This chain connects TRBV6-1 to TRBJ2-1; TRBD2 matches 16 bases. The germline V gene has CDR1 MNHNS and CDR2 SASEGT. The CDR3 consists of 15 residues. The V gene end was trimmed by 7 bases and the J gene end by 9 bases; junction bases not matched to a gene: 6. The CDR3 DNA reads as TGTGCCAGCACCAGGGGACTAGCGGGAGGGGGTGAGCAGTTCTTC. Translated: CASTRGLAGGGEQFF.

Many counts were recorded for this clonotype. The chain joins TRBV30 to TRBJ1-2; no clear D gene. Germline V lookup: CDR1 GTSNPN, CDR2 SVGIG (reference sequence). The germline V and J ends were trimmed by 4 bases and 2 bases, with 5 bases remaining between them. The CDR3 sequence is 11 residues long. CDR3 in amino acids: CAWTPNYGYTF. CDR3 nucleotide sequence: TGTGCCTGGACACCGAACTATGGCTACACCTTC.

This chain uses TRBV7-9 with TRBJ2-1; no reliable D call. Germline lookup yields CDR1 SEHNR and CDR2 FQNEAQ (reference sequence). The CDR3 runs to 17 residues. V lost 5 bases to trimming and J lost 4 bases, with 21 bases between them. The CDR3 is CASSPYRTEWVYNEQFF. In nucleotides, the CDR3 is TGTGCCAGCAGCCCATATAGGACGGAGTGGGTTTACAATGAGCAGTTCTTC.